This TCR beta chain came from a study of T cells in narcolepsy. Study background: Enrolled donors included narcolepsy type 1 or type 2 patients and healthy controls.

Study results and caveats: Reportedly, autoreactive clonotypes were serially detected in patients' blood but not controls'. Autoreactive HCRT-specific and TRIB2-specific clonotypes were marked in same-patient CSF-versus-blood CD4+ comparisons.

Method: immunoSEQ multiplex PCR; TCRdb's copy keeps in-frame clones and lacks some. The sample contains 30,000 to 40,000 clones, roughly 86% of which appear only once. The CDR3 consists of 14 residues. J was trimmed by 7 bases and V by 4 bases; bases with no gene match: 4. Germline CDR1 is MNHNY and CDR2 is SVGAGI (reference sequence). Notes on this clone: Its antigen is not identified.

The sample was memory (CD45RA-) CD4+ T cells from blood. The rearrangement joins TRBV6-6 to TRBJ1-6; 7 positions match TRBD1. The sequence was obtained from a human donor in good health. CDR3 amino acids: CASSWDSLNSPLHF. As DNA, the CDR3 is TGTGCCAGCAGTTGGGACAGTCTCAATTCACCCCTCCACTTT.